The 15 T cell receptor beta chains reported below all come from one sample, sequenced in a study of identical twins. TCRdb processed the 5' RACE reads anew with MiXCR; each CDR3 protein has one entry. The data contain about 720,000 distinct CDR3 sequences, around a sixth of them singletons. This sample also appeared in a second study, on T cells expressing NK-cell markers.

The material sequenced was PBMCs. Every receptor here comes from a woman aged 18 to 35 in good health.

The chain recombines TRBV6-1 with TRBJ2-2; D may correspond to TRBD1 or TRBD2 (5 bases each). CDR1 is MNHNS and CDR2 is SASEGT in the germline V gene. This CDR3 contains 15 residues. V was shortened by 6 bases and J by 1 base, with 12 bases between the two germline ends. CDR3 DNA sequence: TGTGCCAGCAGGGCCCGGGGCTTGAACACCGGGGAGCTGTTTTTT. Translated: CASRARGLNTGELFF.

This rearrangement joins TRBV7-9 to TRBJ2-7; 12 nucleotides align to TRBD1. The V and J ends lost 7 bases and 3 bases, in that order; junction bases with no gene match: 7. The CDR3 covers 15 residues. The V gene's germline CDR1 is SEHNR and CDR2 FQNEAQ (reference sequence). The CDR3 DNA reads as TGTGCCAGCATATCCGGGACAGGGGGCGGCTACGAGCAGTACTTC. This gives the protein CASISGTGGGYEQYF.

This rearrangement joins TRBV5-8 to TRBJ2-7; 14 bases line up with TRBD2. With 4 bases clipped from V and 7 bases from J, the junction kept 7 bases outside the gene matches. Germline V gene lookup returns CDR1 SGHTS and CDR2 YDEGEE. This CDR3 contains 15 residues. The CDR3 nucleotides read TGTGCCAGCAGCCTTAGGACTAGCGGGGGGCTTGAGCAGTACTTC. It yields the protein CASSLRTSGGLEQYF.

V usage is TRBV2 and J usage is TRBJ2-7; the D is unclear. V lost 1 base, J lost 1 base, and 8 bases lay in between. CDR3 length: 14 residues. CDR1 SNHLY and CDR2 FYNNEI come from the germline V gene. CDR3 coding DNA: TGTGCCAGCAGTGAAGTGTCGGCGTCCTACGAGCAGTACTTC. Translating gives CASSEVSASYEQYF.

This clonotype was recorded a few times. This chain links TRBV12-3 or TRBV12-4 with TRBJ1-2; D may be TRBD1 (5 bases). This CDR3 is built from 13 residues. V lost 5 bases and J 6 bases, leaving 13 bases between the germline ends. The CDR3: CASSPGQGNGYTF. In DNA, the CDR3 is TGTGCCAGCAGTCCAGGCCAGGGTAATGGCTACACCTTC.

The CDR3 loop reads CASSLGLAPSTDTQYF. The CDR3 DNA reads TGTGCCAGCAGCTTAGGTCTAGCCCCCAGCACAGATACGCAGTATTTT. The chain joins TRBV11-2 to TRBJ2-3; D is perhaps TRBD2 (5 bases). Trimming removed 1 base at V and 0 bases at J, with 11 bases between. The germline gives CDR1 SGHAT, CDR2 FQNNGV. The CDR3 extends over 16 amino acids. Full variable domain (remainder filled in from reference TRBV11-2 and TRBJ2-3): EAGVAQSPRYKIIEKRQSVAFWCNPISGHATLYWYQQILGQGPKLLIQFQNNGVVDDSQLPKDRFSAERLKGVDSTLKIQPAKLEDSAVYLCASSLGLAPSTDTQYFGPGTRLTVL.

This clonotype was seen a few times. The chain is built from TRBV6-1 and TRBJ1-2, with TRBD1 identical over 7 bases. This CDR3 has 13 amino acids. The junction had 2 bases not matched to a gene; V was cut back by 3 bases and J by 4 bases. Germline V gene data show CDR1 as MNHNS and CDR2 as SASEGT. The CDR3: CASSETGIYGYTF. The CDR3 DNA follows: TGTGCCAGCAGTGAGACAGGGATCTATGGCTACACCTTC.

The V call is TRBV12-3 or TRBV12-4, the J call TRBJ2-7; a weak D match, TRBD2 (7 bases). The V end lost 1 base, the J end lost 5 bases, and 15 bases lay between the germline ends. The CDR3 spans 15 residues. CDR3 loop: CASSLVLGGLNEQYF. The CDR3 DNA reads TGTGCCAGCAGTTTAGTCTTGGGGGGGCTGAACGAGCAGTACTTC.

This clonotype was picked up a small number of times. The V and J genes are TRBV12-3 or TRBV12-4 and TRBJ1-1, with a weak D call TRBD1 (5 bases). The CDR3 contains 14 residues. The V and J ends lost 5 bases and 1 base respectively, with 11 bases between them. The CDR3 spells CASSDHGANTEAFF. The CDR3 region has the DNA TGTGCCAGCAGTGATCACGGGGCGAACACTGAAGCTTTCTTT.

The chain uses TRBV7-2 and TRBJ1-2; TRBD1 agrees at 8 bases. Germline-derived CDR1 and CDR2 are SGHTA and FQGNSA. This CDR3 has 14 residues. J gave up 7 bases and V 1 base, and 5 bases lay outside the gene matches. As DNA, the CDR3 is TGTGCCAGCAGCTTAGGGTCAGGGGGCATTGGCTACACCTTC. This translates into CASSLGSGGIGYTF.

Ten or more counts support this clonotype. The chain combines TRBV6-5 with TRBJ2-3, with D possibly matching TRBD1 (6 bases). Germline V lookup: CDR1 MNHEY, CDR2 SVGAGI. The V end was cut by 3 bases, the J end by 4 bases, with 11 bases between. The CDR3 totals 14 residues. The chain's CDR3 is CASSYGGWADTQYF. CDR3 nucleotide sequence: TGTGCCAGCAGTTATGGGGGCTGGGCAGATACGCAGTATTTT.

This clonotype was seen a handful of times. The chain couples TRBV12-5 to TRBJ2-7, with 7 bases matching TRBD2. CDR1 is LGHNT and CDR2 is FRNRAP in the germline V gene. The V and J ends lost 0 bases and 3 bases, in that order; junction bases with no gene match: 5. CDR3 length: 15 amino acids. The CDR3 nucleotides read TGTGCTAGTGGTTTGGTGGGGGGGAAAGTCTACGAGCAGTACTTC. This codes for CASGLVGGKVYEQYF.

CDR3 nucleotide sequence: TGTGCCAGCTCGAAGGGCGGGAGGGATATGAACACTGAAGCTTTCTTT. Translating gives CASSKGGRDMNTEAFF. This rearrangement joins TRBV11-2 to TRBJ1-1, with D unresolved. Trimming cost V 8 bases and J 0 bases, with 19 bases left between them. Germline CDR1 reads SGHAT; CDR2 reads FQNNGV. The CDR3 covers 16 residues.

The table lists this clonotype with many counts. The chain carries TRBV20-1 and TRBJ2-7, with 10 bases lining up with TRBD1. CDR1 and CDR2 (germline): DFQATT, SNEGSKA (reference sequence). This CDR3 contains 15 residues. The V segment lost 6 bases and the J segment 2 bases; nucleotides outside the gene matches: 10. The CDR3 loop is CSATWDRGLPYEQYF. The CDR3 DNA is TGCAGTGCAACCTGGGACAGGGGCCTACCCTACGAGCAGTACTTC.

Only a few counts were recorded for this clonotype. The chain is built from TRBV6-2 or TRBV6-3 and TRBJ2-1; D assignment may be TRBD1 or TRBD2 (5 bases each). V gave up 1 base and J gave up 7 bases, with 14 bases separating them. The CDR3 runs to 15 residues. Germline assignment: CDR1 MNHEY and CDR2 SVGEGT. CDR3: CASSYWGRKANEQFF. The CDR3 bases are TGTGCCAGCAGTTACTGGGGGAGAAAGGCGAATGAGCAGTTCTTC.